These 7 T cell receptor beta chains originate from one sample sequenced in a study of breast tumors, draining lymph nodes, adjacent tissues. TCRdb called the multiplex PCR reads again in MiXCR, with one record for every CDR3 protein. The table includes more than 50,000 distinct CDR3 sequences, over 40% detected once. Source material: breast tumor tissue. All receptors derive from a female donor with breast cancer. Some clones in this sample may be carry-over from other donors' samples.

This clonotype was seen many times. The chain has TRBV6-6 and TRBJ2-7; D is uncertain. The CDR3 runs 11 residues. V was shortened by 6 bases and J by 6 bases, with 9 bases between the two germline ends. Germline-derived CDR1 and CDR2 are MNHNY and SVGAGI (reference sequence). DNA of the CDR3: TGTGCCAGCAGCCATGATCGCGAGCAGTACTTC. Amino acid sequence: CASSHDREQYF.

The chain has TRBV11-2 and TRBJ2-1; 12 bases fit TRBD2. The junction had 6 bases not matched to a gene; V was cut back by 2 bases and J by 4 bases. Germline lookup yields CDR1 SGHAT and CDR2 FQNNGV. The length of the CDR3 is 17 residues. As DNA, the CDR3 is TGTGCCAGCAGCTTACTAGCGGGAGGGGCCGGGTACAATGAGCAGTTCTTC. Translated, it gives CASSLLAGGAGYNEQFF.

The chain combines TRBV11-2 with TRBJ2-7, with D perhaps given as TRBD1 or TRBD2 (5 bases each). With 0 bases removed from V and 12 bases from J, the gap between germline ends came to 12 bases. Germline CDR1 reads SGHAT; CDR2 reads FQNNGV. This CDR3 comprises 12 residues. CDR3 bases: TGTGCCAGCAGCTTAGACCCGGCAGGGAGGTACTTC. Its protein product is CASSLDPAGRYF.

This clonotype was seen repeatedly, ten times or more. The rearrangement links TRBV6-6 to TRBJ2-7; 8 nucleotides align to TRBD2. The germline V gene encodes CDR1 MNHNY and CDR2 SVGAGI (reference sequence). The ends lost 7 bases at V and 2 bases at J; junction bases unmatched: 13. The length of the CDR3 is 16 residues. The CDR3 DNA reads TGTGCCAGCACCCTTACGGGGGGGAACCCCGCCTACGAGCAGTACTTC. It codes for CASTLTGGNPAYEQYF.

This clonotype was recorded only once. A read error may produce the germline difference seen at one junction end. The chain joins TRBV4-2 to TRBJ2-3, with TRBD2 matching 11 bases. Per germline, CDR1 LGHNA and CDR2 YNFKEQ. This CDR3 is built from 16 residues. As DNA, the CDR3 is TGTGCCAGCAGCCAAGCCGGGACTAGCGGCACAGGTACGCAGTCTTTT. Protein: CASSQAGTSGTGTQSF.

This clonotype came up many times. The chain combines TRBV6-1 with TRBJ2-3, with a possible D match to TRBD2 (5 bases). Trimming cost V 2 bases and J 0 bases, with 9 bases left between them. The CDR3 is 15 amino acids. CDR1 and CDR2 from the germline V gene are MNHNS and SASEGT. CDR3 DNA: TGTGCCAGCAGTGAATTCCCGGGGAGCACAGATACGCAGTATTTT. Translated, it gives CASSEFPGSTDTQYF.

In this sample, this clonotype turned up many times. The V call is TRBV6-5, the J call TRBJ2-2, with 7 bases that match TRBD1. This CDR3 is built from 17 residues. V was clipped by 6 bases and J by 5 bases; unmatched bases: 15. Germline V gene lookup returns CDR1 MNHEY and CDR2 SVGAGI. The CDR3 spells CASRPNLVNRGTGELFF. The CDR3 DNA reads TGTGCCAGCAGACCGAACCTCGTTAACAGGGGAACCGGGGAGCTGTTTTTT.